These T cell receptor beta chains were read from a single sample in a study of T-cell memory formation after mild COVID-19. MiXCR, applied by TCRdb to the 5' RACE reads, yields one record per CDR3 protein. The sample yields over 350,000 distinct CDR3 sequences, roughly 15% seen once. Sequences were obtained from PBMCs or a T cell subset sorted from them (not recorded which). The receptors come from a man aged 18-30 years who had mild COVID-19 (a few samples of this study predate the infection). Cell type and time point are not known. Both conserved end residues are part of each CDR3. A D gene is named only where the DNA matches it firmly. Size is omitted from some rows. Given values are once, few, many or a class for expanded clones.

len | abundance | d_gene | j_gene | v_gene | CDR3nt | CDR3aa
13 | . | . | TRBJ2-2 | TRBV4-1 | TGCGCCAGCAGCCAACTGGATACCGGGGAGCTGTTTTTT | CASSQLDTGELFF
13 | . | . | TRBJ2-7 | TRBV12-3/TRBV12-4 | TGTGCCAGCAGTTTAGGGGTAGCCTCCGAGCAGTACTTC | CASSLGVASEQYF
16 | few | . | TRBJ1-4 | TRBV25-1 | TGTGCCAGCAGCGTCGGACGGTCCGCAACTAATGAAAAACTGTTTTTT | CASSVGRSATNEKLFF
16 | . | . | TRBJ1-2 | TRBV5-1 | TGCGCCAGCAGCTTGGGCCGACTGAGGAGGAACTATGGCTACACCTTC | CASSLGRLRRNYGYTF
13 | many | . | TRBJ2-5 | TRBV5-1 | TGCGCCAGCAGCTTGGGTCAGAAAGAGACCCAGTACTTC | CASSLGQKETQYF
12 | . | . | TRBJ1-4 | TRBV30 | TGTGCCTGGAGGGGAATCGGTGAAAAACTGTTTTTT | CAWRGIGEKLFF
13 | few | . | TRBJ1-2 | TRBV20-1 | TGCAGTGCTAGGGTGGAGACTAACTATGGCTACACCTTC | CSARVETNYGYTF
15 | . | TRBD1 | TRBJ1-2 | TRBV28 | TGTGCCAGCAGTTTATCAGGGGGCGGGTTAGCTGGCTACACCTTC | CASSLSGGGLAGYTF
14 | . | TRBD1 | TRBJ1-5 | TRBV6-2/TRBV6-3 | TGTGCCAGCAGTTATGGGACAGACAATCAGCCCCAGCATTTT | CASSYGTDNQPQHF
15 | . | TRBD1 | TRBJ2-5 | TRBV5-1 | TGCGCCAGCAGCTTGGTTGGCGCAGGGGGCGGGACCCAGTACTTC | CASSLVGAGGGTQYF
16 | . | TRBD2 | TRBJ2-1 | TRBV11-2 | TGTGCCAGCAGCTCCCTGCGGGGGTTAGGACCCAATGAGCAGTTCTTC | CASSSLRGLGPNEQFF
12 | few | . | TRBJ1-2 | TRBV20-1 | TGCAGTGCAGAAAGTGAGGGGGATGGCTACACCTTC | CSAESEGDGYTF
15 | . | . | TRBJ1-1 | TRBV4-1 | TGCGCCAGCAGACCGCAAGCGGTATTGGACACTGAAGCTTTCTTT | CASRPQAVLDTEAFF
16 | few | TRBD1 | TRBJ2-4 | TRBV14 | TGTGCCAGCAGCCAAGTTTCACTAGGGGACAGTAACATTCAGTACTTC | CASSQVSLGDSNIQYF
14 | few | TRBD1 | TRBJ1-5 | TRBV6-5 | TGTGCCAGCAGTTACTCGGACAGGGCCCAGCCCCAGCATTTT | CASSYSDRAQPQHF
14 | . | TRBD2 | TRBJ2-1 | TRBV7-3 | TGTGCCAGCAGCTTGCGACTAGCAGGAAATGAGCAGTTCTTC | CASSLRLAGNEQFF
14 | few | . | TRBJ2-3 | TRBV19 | TGTGCCAGTACCAAGGCCATCGACACAGATACGCAGTATTTT | CASTKAIDTDTQYF
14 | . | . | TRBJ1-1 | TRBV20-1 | TGCAGTGCTAGAGATCCGGCAAACAGGGCTGAAGCTTTCTTT | CSARDPANRAEAFF
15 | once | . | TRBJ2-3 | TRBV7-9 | TGTGCCAGCAGCGGACGGACAGCCTTCACAGATACGCAGTATTTT | CASSGRTAFTDTQYF
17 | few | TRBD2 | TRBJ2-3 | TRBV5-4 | TGTGCCAGCAGCTTGTCGGGGGGGCCCCTCACGGCAGATACGCAGTATTTT | CASSLSGGPLTADTQYF
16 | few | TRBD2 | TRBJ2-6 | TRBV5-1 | TGCGCCAGCAGCCCGGCGGGGGGCAATGGGGCCAACGTCCTGACTTTC | CASSPAGGNGANVLTF
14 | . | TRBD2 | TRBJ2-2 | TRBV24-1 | TGTGCCACGGGGACTAGCGGGGGGTCCGGGGAGCTGTTTTTT | CATGTSGGSGELFF
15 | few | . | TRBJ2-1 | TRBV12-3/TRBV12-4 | TGTGCCAGCAGCAAGCAGGGGCGAGGTTACAATGAGCAGTTCTTC | CASSKQGRGYNEQFF
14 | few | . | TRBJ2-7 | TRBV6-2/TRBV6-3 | TGTGCCACCGAGGGGGCGCGGGGCTCCTACGAGCAGTACTTC | CATEGARGSYEQYF
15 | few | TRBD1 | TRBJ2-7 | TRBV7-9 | TGTGCCAGCAGCCTCCGGGACAGGAGCTCCTACGAGCAGTACTTC | CASSLRDRSSYEQYF
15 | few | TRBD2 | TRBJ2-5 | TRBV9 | TGTGCCAGCAGCACCTCTGGGACTAGCGGGGAGACCCAGTACTTC | CASSTSGTSGETQYF
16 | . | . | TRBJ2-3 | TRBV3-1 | TGTGCCAGCAGCCCCCGCTTGAGGGGGGGGACAGATACGCAGTATTTT | CASSPRLRGGTDTQYF
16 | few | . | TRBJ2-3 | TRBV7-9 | TGTGCCAGCAGTTGGTTCCGACGGCGATTCACAGATACGCAGTATTTT | CASSWFRRRFTDTQYF
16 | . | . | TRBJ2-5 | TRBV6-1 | TGTGCCAGCAGTGAAGGTCGGCCACTCTCTCAAGAGACCCAGTACTTC | CASSEGRPLSQETQYF
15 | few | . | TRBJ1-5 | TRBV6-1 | TGTGCCAGCATCCCGCCCGGGGGACGCAATCAGCCCCAGCATTTT | CASIPPGGRNQPQHF
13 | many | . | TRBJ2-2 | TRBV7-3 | TGTGCCAGCAGCCCCACTTTCACCGGGGAGCTGTTTTTT | CASSPTFTGELFF
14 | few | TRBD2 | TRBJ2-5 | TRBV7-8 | TGTGCCAGCATCCCGCCGGGACTAAAAGAGACCCAGTACTTC | CASIPPGLKETQYF
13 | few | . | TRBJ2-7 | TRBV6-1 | TGTGCCAGCAGCATGGGCAGGAACTACGAGCAGTACTTC | CASSMGRNYEQYF
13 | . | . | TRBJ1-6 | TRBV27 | TGTGCCAGCAGTCCCAAGGGAAGGGAACCCCTCCACTTT | CASSPKGREPLHF
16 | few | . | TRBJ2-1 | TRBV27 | TGTGCCAGCAGTTTATCGATAAGTCGGGGTTCGAATGAGCAGTTCTTC | CASSLSISRGSNEQFF
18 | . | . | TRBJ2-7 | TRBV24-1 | TGTGCCACCAGTGATTTGAAGGGACGGGGGCCCCCTTTGAACGAGCAGTACTTC | CATSDLKGRGPPLNEQYF